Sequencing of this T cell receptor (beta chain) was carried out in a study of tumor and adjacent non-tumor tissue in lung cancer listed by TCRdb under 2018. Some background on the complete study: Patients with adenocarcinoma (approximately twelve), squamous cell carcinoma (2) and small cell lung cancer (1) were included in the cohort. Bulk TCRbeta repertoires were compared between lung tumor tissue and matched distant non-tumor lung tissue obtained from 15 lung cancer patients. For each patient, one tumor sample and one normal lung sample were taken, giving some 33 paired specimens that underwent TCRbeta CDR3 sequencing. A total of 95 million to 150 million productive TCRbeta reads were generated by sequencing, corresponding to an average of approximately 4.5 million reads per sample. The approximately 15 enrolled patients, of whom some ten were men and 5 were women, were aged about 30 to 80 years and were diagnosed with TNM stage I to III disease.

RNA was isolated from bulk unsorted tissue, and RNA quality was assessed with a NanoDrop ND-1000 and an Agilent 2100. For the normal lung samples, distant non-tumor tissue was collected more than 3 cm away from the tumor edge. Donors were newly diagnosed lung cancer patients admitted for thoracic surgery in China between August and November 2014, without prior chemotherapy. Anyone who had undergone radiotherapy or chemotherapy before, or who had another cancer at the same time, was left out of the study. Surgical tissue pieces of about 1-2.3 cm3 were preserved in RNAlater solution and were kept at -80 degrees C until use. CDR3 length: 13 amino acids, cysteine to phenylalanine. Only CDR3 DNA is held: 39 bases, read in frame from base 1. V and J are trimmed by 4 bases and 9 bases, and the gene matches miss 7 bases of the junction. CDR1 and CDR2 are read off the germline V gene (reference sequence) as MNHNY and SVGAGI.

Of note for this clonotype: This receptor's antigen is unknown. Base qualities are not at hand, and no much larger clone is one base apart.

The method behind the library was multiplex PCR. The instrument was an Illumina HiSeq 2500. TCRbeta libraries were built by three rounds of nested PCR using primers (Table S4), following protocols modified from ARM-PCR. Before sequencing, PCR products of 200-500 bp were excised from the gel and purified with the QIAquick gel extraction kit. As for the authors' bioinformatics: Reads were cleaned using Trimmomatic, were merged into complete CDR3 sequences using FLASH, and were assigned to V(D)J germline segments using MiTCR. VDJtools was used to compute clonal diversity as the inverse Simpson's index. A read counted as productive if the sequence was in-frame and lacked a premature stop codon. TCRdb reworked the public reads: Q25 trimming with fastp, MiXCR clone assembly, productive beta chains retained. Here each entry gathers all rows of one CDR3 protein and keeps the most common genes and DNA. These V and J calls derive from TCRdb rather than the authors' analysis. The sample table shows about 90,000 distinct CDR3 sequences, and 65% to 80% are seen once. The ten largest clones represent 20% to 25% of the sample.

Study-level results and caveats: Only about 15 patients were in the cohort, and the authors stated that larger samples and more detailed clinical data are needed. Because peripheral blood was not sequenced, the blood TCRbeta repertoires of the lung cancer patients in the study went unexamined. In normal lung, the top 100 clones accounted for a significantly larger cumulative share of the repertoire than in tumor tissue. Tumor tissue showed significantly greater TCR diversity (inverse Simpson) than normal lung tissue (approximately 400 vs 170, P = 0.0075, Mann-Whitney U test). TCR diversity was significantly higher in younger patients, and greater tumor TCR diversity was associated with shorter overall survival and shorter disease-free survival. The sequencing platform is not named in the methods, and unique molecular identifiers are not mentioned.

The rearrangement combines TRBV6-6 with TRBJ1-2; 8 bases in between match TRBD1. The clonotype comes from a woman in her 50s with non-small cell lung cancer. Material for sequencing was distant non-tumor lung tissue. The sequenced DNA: TGTGCCAGCAGTTCTGGACAGGGAGGTAGCTACACCTTC. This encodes CASSSGQGGSYTF.